Below are 20 T cell receptor beta chains sequenced from a single sample in a study of cytomegalovirus exposure and HLA in healthy donors. PCR was performed using 60 Vbeta and 13 Jbeta primers. Measured with immunoSEQ multiplex PCR; TCRdb has only the in-frame clones, and not every one. The listing records tens of thousands of clones. The material sequenced was PBMCs. The receptors were sampled from a woman aged 55-69 years in good health and CMV-seronegative.

The J gene is TRBJ1-4, the V gene TRBV4-2, with 7 bases that match TRBD1. CDR1 LGHNA and CDR2 YNFKEQ come from the germline V gene. The CDR3 contains 17 residues. The trim removed 4 bases at V and 3 bases at J, leaving 11 bases unmatched. The CDR3, as DNA: TGTGCCAGCAGCCTGGGGACAGTTCGTAATTCTAATGAAAAACTGTTTTTT. It codes for CASSLGTVRNSNEKLFF.

This chain uses TRBV27 with TRBJ2-7; D is undetermined. Germline V lookup: CDR1 MNHEY, CDR2 SMNVEV (reference sequence). V lost 7 bases and J 7 bases, leaving 23 bases between the germline ends. The CDR3 has 15 amino acids. This CDR3 is CASKFFSPIYEEQYF. DNA of the CDR3: TGTGCCAGCAAGTTCTTCTCGCCTATCTACGAGGAGCAGTACTTC.

The chain carries TRBV7-2 and TRBJ1-3, with D perhaps TRBD1 (5 bases). The V gene's germline CDR1 is SGHTA and CDR2 FQGNSA. CDR3 length: 16 residues. Trimming pared 1 base from V and 2 bases from J, leaving 12 bases between. CDR3 sequence (DNA): TGTGCCAGCAGCTTAGTTTTCCAGGGCCCTGGAAACACCATATATTTT. It translates to CASSLVFQGPGNTIYF.

The chain employs TRBV10-3 and TRBJ1-1; 10 nucleotides agree with TRBD1. The CDR3 length is 13 residues. The V segment lost 9 bases and the J segment 10 bases; nucleotides outside the gene matches: 11. Germline CDR1 ENHRY, CDR2 SYGVKD. DNA for the CDR3: TGTGCCATGGGGGGGACAGGGGACCAGGGAGCTTTCTTT. Translation gives CAMGGTGDQGAFF.

The gene calls are TRBV19 and TRBJ2-3, with 11 bases lining up with TRBD2. The germline CDR1 and CDR2 sequences are LNHDA and SQIVND (reference sequence). J lost 4 bases, V lost 4 bases, and 7 bases had no gene match. The CDR3 contains 16 residues. The CDR3 DNA reads as TGTGCCAGTAGTAAATTAGCGGGAGGGAGCGCAGATACGCAGTATTTT. It codes for CASSKLAGGSADTQYF.

CDR3 amino acids: CASSRGREREAHSYNEQFF. The CDR3 DNA follows: TGTGCCAGCAGCCGTGGTCGGGAGCGGGAGGCTCACTCCTACAATGAGCAGTTCTTC. This chain links TRBV11-2 with TRBJ2-1, with 9 nucleotides matching TRBD2. The CDR3 contains 19 residues. The junction had 14 bases not matched to a gene; V was cut back by 5 bases and J by 0 bases. The V gene's germline CDR1 is SGHAT and CDR2 FQNNGV. Using reference TRBV11-2 and TRBJ2-1 for the parts outside the CDR3, the full variable domain is EAGVAQSPRYKIIEKRQSVAFWCNPISGHATLYWYQQILGQGPKLLIQFQNNGVVDDSQLPKDRFSAERLKGVDSTLKIQPAKLEDSAVYLCASSRGREREAHSYNEQFFGPGTRLTVL.

V and J are TRBV5-1 and TRBJ1-1, with D possibly being TRBD1 (5 bases). Germline V gene data show CDR1 as SGHRS and CDR2 as YFSETQ. This CDR3 contains 15 residues. The germline V and J ends were trimmed by 0 bases and 0 bases, with 9 bases remaining between them. The chain's CDR3 is CASSLAPGMNTEAFF. DNA for the CDR3: TGCGCCAGCAGCTTGGCACCAGGGATGAACACTGAAGCTTTCTTT.

The rearrangement uses TRBV10-1 and TRBJ2-1, with D uncertain. Trimming shortened V by 4 bases and J by 7 bases, and 5 bases separated the two germline ends. Germline V gene lookup returns CDR1 WNHNN and CDR2 SYGVQD (reference sequence). This CDR3 has 11 amino acids. The CDR3 loop is CASSAGNEQFF. Written as DNA, the CDR3 is TGCGCCAGCAGTGCCGGGAATGAGCAGTTCTTC.

The chain is built from TRBV18 and TRBJ2-3; 8 positions match TRBD1. Trimming took 6 bases from V and 0 from J; bases not matched to a gene: 5. The CDR3 spans 15 residues. Germline-derived CDR1 and CDR2 are KGHSH and LQKENI. CDR3 coding DNA: TGTGCCAGCTCTCCAGGGGGCCCTAGCACAGATACGCAGTATTTT. Its translation is CASSPGGPSTDTQYF. Full variable domain (rest looked up from reference TRBV18 and TRBJ2-3): NAGVMQNPRHLVRRRGQEARLRCSPMKGHSHVYWYRQLPEEGLKFMVYLQKENIIDESGMPKERFSAEFPKEGPSILRIQQVVRGDSAAYFCASSPGGPSTDTQYFGPGTRLTVL.

The rearrangement joins TRBV23-1 to TRBJ2-4; weak D call: TRBD1 (6 bases). TRBV23-1 is noted as an ORF with a role that remains uncertain. The V end was cut by 4 bases, the J end by 0 bases, with 19 bases between. The CDR3 spans 18 residues. The CDR3 region is CASSRQRRRTVAKNIQYF. CDR3 DNA: TGCGCCAGCAGTCGCCAGAGACGCCGGACAGTAGCCAAAAACATTCAGTACTTC.

The chain has TRBV5-4 and TRBJ2-1, with D tentatively TRBD1 (5 bases). CDR1 and CDR2 from the germline V gene are SGHNT and YYREEE (reference sequence). The CDR3 extends over 15 amino acids. Trimming took 0 bases from V and 0 from J, leaving 7 bases between them. CDR3 bases: TGTGCCAGCAGCTTGGGGGGCCTCTCCTACAATGAGCAGTTCTTC. Its protein is CASSLGGLSYNEQFF.

Details on this clone: Other DNA sequences in this sample translate to the same CDR3. This chain uses TRBV5-4 with TRBJ1-2; D call uncertain. V dropped 2 bases and J dropped 4 bases, with 6 bases sitting between them. Germline V lookup: CDR1 SGHNT, CDR2 YYREEE (reference sequence). The CDR3 is 12 amino acids. The CDR3 DNA reads TGTGCCAGCAGCTTTACGGGCTATGGCTACACCTTC. Residues: CASSFTGYGYTF. The entire variable domain, with the rest obtained from reference TRBV5-4 and TRBJ1-2, is as follows: ETGVTQSPTHLIKTRGQQVTLRCSSQSGHNTVSWYQQALGQGPQFIFQYYREEENGRGNFPPRFSGLQFPNYSSELNVNALELDDSALYLCASSFTGYGYTFGSGTRLTVV.

This chain connects TRBV30 to TRBJ2-3; D might be TRBD2 (5 bases). Trimming shortened V by 3 bases and J by 5 bases, and 9 bases separated the two germline ends. The CDR3 runs 12 residues. Germline-derived CDR1 and CDR2 are GTSNPN and SVGIG (reference sequence). Here the CDR3 reads CAWSGSGDTQYF. CDR3 sequence (DNA): TGTGCCTGGAGCGGCAGCGGAGATACGCAGTATTTT.

The chain is built from TRBV6-1 and TRBJ2-3; 8 bases match TRBD2. Germline assignment: CDR1 MNHNS and CDR2 SASEGT. Trimming cost V 1 base and J 4 bases; bases outside gene matches: 4. The CDR3 is 15 residues long. This CDR3 is CASSEGTGGPDTQYF. The DNA of the CDR3 is TGTGCCAGCAGTGAAGGGACGGGAGGGCCAGATACGCAGTATTTT.

The rearrangement uses TRBV18 and TRBJ2-7; 8 nucleotides agree with TRBD1. V lost 3 bases to trimming and J lost 3 bases; unmatched junction nucleotides: 7. From germline, CDR1 is KGHSH and CDR2 LQKENI. The CDR3 is made up of 15 amino acids. CDR3 residues: CASSPMEGQGYEQYF. CDR3 nucleotide sequence: TGTGCCAGCTCACCGATGGAAGGACAGGGCTACGAGCAGTACTTC.

The chain couples TRBV29-1 to TRBJ1-4; 11 bases match TRBD1. The CDR3 runs to 14 residues. The germline gives CDR1 SQVTM, CDR2 ANQGSEA. Trimming at V came to 1 base and at J to 11 bases, leaving 6 bases not matched to a gene. The DNA of the CDR3 is TGCAGCGTTGAAGGGGGACAGGGGGTCGGGAAACTGTTTTTT. Amino acids: CSVEGGQGVGKLFF. Filled out from reference TRBV29-1 and TRBJ1-4, the complete variable domain reads SAVISQKPSRDICQRGTSLTIQCQVDSQVTMMFWYRQQPGQSLTLIATANQGSEATYESGFVIDKFPISRPNLTFSTLTVSNMSPEDSSIYLCSVEGGQGVGKLFFGSGTQLSVL.

The gene calls are TRBV19 and TRBJ2-1; 9 positions agree with TRBD2. The germline gives CDR1 LNHDA, CDR2 SQIVND (reference sequence). V gave up 1 base and J gave up 9 bases; unmatched junction bases: 7. The CDR3 extends over 15 amino acids. The CDR3 reads CASSIGIRTSVEQFF. The DNA for the CDR3 is TGTGCCAGTAGTATAGGTATCCGGACTAGCGTTGAGCAGTTCTTC.

The V and J genes are TRBV6-6 and TRBJ1-3; D might be TRBD1 (5 bases). This CDR3 region has 16 residues. Trimming removed 5 bases from V and 0 bases from J, with 14 bases in between. Germline CDR1 MNHNY, CDR2 SVGAGI (reference sequence). The DNA of the CDR3 is TGTGCCAGCAGTCCCAGGGCCGACCTCTCTGGAAACACCATATATTTT. This gives the protein CASSPRADLSGNTIYF.

The chain recombines TRBV18 with TRBJ2-7; 8 bases match TRBD1. This CDR3 spans 15 amino acids. The V segment lost 3 bases and the J segment 3 bases; nucleotides outside the gene matches: 7. The V gene's germline CDR1 is KGHSH and CDR2 LQKENI. CDR3 loop: CASSPAGQGFYEQYF. Written as DNA, the CDR3 is TGTGCCAGCTCACCCGCCGGACAGGGCTTCTACGAGCAGTACTTC.

The rearrangement joins TRBV5-1 to TRBJ2-7, with 13 positions matching TRBD2. This CDR3 is 18 amino acids long. Germline-derived CDR1 and CDR2 are SGHRS and YFSETQ. V lost 4 bases, J lost 0 bases, and 10 bases stayed unmatched. In nucleotides, the CDR3 is TGCGCCAGCAGCGCCCGGACTAGCGGGGGATCTCACTCCTACGAGCAGTACTTC. This encodes CASSARTSGGSHSYEQYF.